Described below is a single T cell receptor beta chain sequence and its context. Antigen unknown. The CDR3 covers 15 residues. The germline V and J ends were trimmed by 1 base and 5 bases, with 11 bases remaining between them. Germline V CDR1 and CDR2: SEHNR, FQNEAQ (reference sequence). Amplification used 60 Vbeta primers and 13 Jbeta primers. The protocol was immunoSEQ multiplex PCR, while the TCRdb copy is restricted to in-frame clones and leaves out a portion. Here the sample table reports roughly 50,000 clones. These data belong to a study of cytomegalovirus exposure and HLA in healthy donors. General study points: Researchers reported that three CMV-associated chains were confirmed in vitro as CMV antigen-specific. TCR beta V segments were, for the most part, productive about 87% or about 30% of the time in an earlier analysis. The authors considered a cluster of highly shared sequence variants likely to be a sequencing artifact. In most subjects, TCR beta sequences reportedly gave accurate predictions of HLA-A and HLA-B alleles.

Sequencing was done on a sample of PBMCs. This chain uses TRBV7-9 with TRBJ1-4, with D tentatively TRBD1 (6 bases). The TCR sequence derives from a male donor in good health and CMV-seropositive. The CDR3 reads CASSLGGQQNEKLFF. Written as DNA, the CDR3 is TGTGCCAGCAGCTTAGGGGGGCAGCAAAATGAAAAACTGTTTTTT.